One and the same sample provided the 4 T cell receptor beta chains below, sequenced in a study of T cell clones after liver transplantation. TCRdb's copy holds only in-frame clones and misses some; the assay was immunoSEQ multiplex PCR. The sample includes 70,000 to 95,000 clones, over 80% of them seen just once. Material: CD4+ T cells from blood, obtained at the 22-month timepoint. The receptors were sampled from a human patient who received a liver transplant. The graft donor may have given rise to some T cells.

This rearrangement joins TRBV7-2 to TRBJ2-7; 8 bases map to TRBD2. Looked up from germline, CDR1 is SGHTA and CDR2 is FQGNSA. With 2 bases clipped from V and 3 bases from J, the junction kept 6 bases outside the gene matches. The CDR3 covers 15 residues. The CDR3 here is CASSLNSGRIYEQYF. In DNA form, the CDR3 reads TGTGCCAGCAGCTTAAACAGCGGGAGAATCTACGAGCAGTACTTC.

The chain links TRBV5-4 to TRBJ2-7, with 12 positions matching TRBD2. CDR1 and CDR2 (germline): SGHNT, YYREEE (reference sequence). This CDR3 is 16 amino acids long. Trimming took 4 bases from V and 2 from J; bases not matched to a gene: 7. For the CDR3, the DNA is TGTGCCAGCAGCGAACGACTAGCGGGAGCTGCCTACGAGCAGTACTTC. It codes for CASSERLAGAAYEQYF.

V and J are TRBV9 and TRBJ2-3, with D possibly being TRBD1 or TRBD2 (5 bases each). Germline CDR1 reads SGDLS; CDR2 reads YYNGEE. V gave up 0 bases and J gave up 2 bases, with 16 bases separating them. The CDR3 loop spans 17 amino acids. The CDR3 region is CASSVGIRGDPTDTQYF. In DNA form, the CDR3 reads TGTGCCAGCAGCGTAGGTATCAGAGGGGACCCCACAGATACGCAGTATTTT.

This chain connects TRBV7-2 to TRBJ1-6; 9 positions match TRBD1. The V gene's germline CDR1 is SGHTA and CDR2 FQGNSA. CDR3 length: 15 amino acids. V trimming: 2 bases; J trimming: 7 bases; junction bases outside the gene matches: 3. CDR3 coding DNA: TGTGCCAGCAGCTTATTGACAGGGGGGAATTCACCCCTCCACTTT. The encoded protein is CASSLLTGGNSPLHF.